This T cell receptor (beta chain) derives from a study of PD-L1 blockade in urothelial cancer. The overall study: Analysis of the blood was performed 3 weeks (second dose) and 6 weeks after treatment start. Specimens of blood held a median count of roughly 140,000 T cells.

Study-level points and caveats: Survival was better when pretreatment blood TCR clonality fell below the median.

Repertoires were generated with immunoSEQ multiplex PCR, while TCRdb's copy carries only in-frame clones and drops some. The repertoire holds 45,000 to 65,000 clones, approximately 85% seen once, with around a sixth in the top ten. Trimming at V came to 2 bases and at J to 2 bases, leaving 2 bases not matched to a gene. Germline-derived CDR1 and CDR2 are KGHSH and LQKENI. The CDR3 has 15 residues. For this clone: Its specificity is not known.

Stated time point: pretreatment peripheral blood. The starting material was PBMCs, obtained around atezolizumab (anti-PD-L1) treatment. The source is a man between 65 and 85 years old with urothelial cancer. This rearrangement joins TRBV18 to TRBJ2-7, with TRBD1 matching over 11 bases. Here the CDR3 DNA reads TGTGCCAGCTCACCAGGGGGACAGGGGGCCTACGAGCAGTACTTC. Encoded protein: CASSPGGQGAYEQYF. The full variable domain, completed using reference TRBV18 and TRBJ2-7, is NAGVMQNPRHLVRRRGQEARLRCSPMKGHSHVYWYRQLPEEGLKFMVYLQKENIIDESGMPKERFSAEFPKEGPSILRIQQVVRGDSAAYFCASSPGGQGAYEQYFGPGTRLTVT.